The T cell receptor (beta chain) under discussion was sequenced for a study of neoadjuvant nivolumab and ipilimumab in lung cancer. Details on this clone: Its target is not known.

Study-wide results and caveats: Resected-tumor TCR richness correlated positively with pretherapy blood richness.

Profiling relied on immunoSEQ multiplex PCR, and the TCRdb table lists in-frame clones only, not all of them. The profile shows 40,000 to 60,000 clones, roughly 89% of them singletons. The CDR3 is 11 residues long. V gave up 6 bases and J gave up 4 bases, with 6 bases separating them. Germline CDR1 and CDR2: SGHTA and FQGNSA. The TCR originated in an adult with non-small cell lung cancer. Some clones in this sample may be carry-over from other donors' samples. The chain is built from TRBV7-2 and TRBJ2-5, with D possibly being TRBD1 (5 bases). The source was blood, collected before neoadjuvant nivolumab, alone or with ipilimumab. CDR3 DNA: TGTGCCAGCAGTGGGGCAGAGACCCAGTACTTC. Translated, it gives CASSGAETQYF.